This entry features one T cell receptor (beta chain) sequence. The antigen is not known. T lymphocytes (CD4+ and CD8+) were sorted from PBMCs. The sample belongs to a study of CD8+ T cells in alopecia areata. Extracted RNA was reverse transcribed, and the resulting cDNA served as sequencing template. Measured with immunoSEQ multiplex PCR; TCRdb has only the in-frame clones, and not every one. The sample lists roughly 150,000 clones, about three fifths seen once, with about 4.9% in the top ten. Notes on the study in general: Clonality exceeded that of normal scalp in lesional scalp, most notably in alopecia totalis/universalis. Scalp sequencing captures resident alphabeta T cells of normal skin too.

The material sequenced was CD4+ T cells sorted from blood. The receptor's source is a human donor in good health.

This CDR3 is CSGGPKETQYF. CDR3 coding DNA: TGCAGCGGAGGACCCAAAGAGACCCAGTACTTC. The rearrangement links TRBV29-1 to TRBJ2-5; D is ambiguous. With 7 bases removed from V and 3 bases from J, the gap between germline ends came to 9 bases. Germline V gives CDR1 SQVTM, CDR2 ANQGSEA. CDR3 length equals 11 residues.